This TCR beta chain was sequenced during a study of human T cells and chemical hapten exposure. Each CDR3 protein gets one entry after TCRdb re-called the RACE reads with MiXCR. The table has more than 60,000 distinct CDR3 sequences, about 9.4% seen once. As to time point: patch test 2, 6 weeks after DPC sensitization. Treatment specified: therapeutic diphenylcyclopropenone sensitization with weekly scalp DPC. Blood sampling preceded each patch test application. The sequence was collected from a woman aged 50 to 60 with alopecia areata. Some clones in this sample may be carry-over from other donors' samples. The specimen was whole blood, collected in connection with sensitization to the hapten diphenylcyclopropenone (DPC).

This CDR3 is CSVEAKDPYEQYF. The CDR3 coding sequence is TGCAGCGTTGAAGCGAAAGACCCCTACGAGCAGTACTTC. The rearrangement links TRBV29-1 to TRBJ2-7; D is ambiguous. Trimming cost V 1 base and J 2 bases, with 9 bases left between them. There are 13 residues in the CDR3. Germline assignment: CDR1 SQVTM and CDR2 ANQGSEA.